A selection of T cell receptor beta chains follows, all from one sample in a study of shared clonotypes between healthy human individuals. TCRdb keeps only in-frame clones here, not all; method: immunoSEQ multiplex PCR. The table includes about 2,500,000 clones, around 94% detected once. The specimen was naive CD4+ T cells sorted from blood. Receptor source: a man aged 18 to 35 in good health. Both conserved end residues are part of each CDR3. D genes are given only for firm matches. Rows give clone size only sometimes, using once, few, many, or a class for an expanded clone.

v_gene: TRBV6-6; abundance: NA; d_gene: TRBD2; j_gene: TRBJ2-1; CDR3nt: TGTGCCAGCAGTAGCGGGAGGGCCATCAATGAGCAGTTCTTC; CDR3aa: CASSSGRAINEQFF
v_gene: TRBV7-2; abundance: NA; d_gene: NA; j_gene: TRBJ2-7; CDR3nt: TGTGCCAGCAGCTTAGTCGGGACACTTTACGGACAGTACTACGAGCAGTACTTC; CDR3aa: CASSLVGTLYGQYYEQYF
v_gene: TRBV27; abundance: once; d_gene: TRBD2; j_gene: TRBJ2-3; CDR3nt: TGTGCCAGCAGCTTCTTAGCGGGAGGTGGTGGAGATACGCAGTATTTT; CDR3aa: CASSFLAGGGGDTQYF
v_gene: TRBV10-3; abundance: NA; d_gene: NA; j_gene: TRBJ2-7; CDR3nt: TGTGCCATCAGGAACGCTAGCAGCTACGAGCAGTACTTC; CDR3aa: CAIRNASSYEQYF
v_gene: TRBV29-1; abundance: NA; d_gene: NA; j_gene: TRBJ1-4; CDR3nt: TGCAGCGCATTGGATGGCGGGGGGCCCGTTCTTGAGGAAAAACTGTTTTTT; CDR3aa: CSALDGGGPVLEEKLFF
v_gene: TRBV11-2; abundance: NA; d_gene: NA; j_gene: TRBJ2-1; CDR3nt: TGTGCCAGCAGCTCCCGGACCATGGTCAATGAGCAGTTCTTC; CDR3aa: CASSSRTMVNEQFF
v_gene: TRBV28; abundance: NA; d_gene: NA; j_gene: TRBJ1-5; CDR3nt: TGTGCCAGCAGTTTATCCGACCGAATGTCAGGGGAGGGTCAGCCCCAGCATTTT; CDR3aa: CASSLSDRMSGEGQPQHF
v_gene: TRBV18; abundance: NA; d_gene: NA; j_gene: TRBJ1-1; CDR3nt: TGTGCCAGCTCACCCCCGGGAGGTCGGGGTGAAGCTTTCTTT; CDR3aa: CASSPPGGRGEAFF
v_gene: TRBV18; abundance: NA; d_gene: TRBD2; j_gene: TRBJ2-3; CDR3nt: TGTGCCAGCTCACAGGGACTAGGAACAGATACGCAGTATTTT; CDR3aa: CASSQGLGTDTQYF
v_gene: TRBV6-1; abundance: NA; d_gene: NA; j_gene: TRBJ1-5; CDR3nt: TGTGCCAGCGCCGGACAGAATAGCAATCAGCCCCAGCATTTT; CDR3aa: CASAGQNSNQPQHF
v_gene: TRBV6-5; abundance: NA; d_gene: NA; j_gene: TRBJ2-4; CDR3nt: TGTGCCAGCAGTCAAACCAGGGTAGCCAAAAACATTCAGTACTTC; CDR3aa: CASSQTRVAKNIQYF
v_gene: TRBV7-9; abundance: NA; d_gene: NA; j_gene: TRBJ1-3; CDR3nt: TGTGCCAGCAGCTTAGACAGGGTGTCCGGAAACACCATATATTTT; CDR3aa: CASSLDRVSGNTIYF
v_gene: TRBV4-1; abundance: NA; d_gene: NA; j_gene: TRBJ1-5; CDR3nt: TGCGCCAGCAGCCCCCGCGCCCCGACAGAAGGATTTGGCAATCAGCCCCAGCATTTT; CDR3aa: CASSPRAPTEGFGNQPQHF
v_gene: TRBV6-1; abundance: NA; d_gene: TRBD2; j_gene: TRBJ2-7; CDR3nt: TGTGCCAGCAGTGAATCTAGCGGGAGATACGAGCAGTACTTC; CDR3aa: CASSESSGRYEQYF
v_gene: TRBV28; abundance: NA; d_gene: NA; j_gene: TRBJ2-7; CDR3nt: TGTGCCAGCAGTCCATCCTTTGGCGACGAGCAGTACTTC; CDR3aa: CASSPSFGDEQYF
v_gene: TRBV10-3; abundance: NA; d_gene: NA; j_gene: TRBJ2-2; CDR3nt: TGTGCCATCAGTGAGCTTAATACCGGGGAGCTGTTTTTT; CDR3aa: CAISELNTGELFF
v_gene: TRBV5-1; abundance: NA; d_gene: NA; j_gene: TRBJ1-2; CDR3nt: TGCGCCAGCAGCTCGGGACTCATGGGGCATGGCTACACCTTC; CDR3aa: CASSSGLMGHGYTF
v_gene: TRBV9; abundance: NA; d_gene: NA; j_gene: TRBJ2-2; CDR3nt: TGTGCCAGCAGCGCCTTGGGCGGGGAGCTGTTTTTT; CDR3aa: CASSALGGELFF
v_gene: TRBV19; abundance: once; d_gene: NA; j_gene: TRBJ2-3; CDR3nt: TGTGCCAGTAGTGATCGGGGGCCCACAGATACGCAGTATTTT; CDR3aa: CASSDRGPTDTQYF
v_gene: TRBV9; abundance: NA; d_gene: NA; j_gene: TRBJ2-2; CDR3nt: TGTGCCAGCAGCGCCGGGACCAAAAACACCGGGGAGCTGTTTTTT; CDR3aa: CASSAGTKNTGELFF
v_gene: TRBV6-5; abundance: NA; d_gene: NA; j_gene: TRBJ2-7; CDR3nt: TGTGCCAGCACCAAGGACGGATCCTACGAGCAGTACTTC; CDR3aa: CASTKDGSYEQYF
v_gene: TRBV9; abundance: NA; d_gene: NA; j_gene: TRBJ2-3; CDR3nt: TGTGCCAGCAGCGCTCAGACTACTGGCACAGATACGCAGTATTTT; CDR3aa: CASSAQTTGTDTQYF
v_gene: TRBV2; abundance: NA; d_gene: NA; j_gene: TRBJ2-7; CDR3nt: TGTGCCAGCATGAGGGCCAGCCGGGAGCTCGAGCAGTACTTC; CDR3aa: CASMRASRELEQYF
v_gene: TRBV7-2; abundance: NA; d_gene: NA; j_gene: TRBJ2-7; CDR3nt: TGTGCCAGCAGCTCCGCGGGGTGGGACCACGAGCAGTACTTC; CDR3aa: CASSSAGWDHEQYF
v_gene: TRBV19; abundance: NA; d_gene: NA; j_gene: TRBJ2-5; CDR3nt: TGTGCCAGTAGTATGAAGAGGGACGAGACCCAGTACTTC; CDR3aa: CASSMKRDETQYF
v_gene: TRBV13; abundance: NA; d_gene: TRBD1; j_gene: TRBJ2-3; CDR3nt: TGTGCCAGCAGCCTGAGACAGGGTACAGATACGCAGTATTTT; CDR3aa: CASSLRQGTDTQYF
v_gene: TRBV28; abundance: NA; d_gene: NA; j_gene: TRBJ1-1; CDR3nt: TGTGCCAGCAGCCGCCAACTGAACACTGAAGCTTTCTTT; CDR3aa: CASSRQLNTEAFF
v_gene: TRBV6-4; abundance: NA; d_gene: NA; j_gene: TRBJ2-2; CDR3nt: TGTGCCAGCAGCGTACAGTTCACCGGGGAGCTGTTTTTT; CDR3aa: CASSVQFTGELFF
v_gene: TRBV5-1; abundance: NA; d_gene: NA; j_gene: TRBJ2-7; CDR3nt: TGCGCCAGCAGCCTGGACATTCCCTACGAGCAGTACTTC; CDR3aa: CASSLDIPYEQYF
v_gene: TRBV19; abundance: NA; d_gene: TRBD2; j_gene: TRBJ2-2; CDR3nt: TGTGCCAGTAGCCGAGGTACTAGCGGGAGTGGCACCGGGGAGCTGTTTTTT; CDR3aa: CASSRGTSGSGTGELFF
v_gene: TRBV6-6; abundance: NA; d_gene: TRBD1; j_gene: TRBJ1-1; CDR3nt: TGTGCCAGCAGTTATCCGGGACAGGGGGCTGAAGCTTTCTTT; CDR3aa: CASSYPGQGAEAFF
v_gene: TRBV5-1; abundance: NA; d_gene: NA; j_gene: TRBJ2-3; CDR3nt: TGCGCCAGCAGCCAGACTAGTAGCGCGCAGTTATATACGCAGTATTTT; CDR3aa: CASSQTSSAQLYTQYF
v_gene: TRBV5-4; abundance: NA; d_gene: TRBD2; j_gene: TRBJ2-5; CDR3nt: TGTGCCAGCAGTGGGGGGAAGCGGGAGGGCCGAGCGGAGACCCAGTACTTC; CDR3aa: CASSGGKREGRAETQYF
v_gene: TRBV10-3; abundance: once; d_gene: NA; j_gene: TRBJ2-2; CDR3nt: TGTGCCATCAGGAGCACCCTCCAGGGCACCGGGGAGCTGTTTTTT; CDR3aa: CAIRSTLQGTGELFF
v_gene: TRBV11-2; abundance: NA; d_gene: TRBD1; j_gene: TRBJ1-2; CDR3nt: TGTGCCAGCAGCTTAGATACAGGGGGGGATGGCTACACCTTC; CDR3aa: CASSLDTGGDGYTF
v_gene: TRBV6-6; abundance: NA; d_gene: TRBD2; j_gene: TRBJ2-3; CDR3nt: TGTGCCAGCAGCCGTAGCGGGATAGTCACAGATACGCAGTATTTT; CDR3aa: CASSRSGIVTDTQYF
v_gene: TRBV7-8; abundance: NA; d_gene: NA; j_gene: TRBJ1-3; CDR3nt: TGTGCCAGCAGTTTTGGACTGGACTTCTCTGGAAACACCATATATTTT; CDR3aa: CASSFGLDFSGNTIYF
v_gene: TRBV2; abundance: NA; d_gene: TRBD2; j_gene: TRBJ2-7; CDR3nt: TGTGCCAGCAGTGATACTAGCGGGGGCTACGAGCAGTACTTC; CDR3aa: CASSDTSGGYEQYF
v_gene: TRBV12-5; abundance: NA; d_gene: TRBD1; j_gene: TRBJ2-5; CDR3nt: TGTGCTAGTGGTTCCACGCGGGACAGGGTGCGGGAGACCCAGTACTTC; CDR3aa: CASGSTRDRVRETQYF
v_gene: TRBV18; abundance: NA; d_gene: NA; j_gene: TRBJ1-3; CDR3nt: TGTGCCAGCTCACCACCCAAGGACACCATATATTTT; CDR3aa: CASSPPKDTIYF
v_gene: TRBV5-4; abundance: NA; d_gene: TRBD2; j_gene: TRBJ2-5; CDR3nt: TGTGCCAGCAGCTCAGCGGGAGGGACGGAGACCCAGTACTTC; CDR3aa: CASSSAGGTETQYF
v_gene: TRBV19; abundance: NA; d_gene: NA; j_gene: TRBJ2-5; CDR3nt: TGTGCCAGTAGTATCTCGGAGGAGACCCAGTACTTC; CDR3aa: CASSISEETQYF
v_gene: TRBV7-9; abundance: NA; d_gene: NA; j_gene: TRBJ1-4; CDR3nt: TGTGCCAGCAGCCAAGATAACGGGGAGGGTGAAAAACTGTTTTTT; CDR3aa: CASSQDNGEGEKLFF
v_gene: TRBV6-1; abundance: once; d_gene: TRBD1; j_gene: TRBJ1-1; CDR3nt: TGTGCCAGCAGCCAACAGGGGGCCTGGGACACTGAAGCTTTCTTT; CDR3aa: CASSQQGAWDTEAFF
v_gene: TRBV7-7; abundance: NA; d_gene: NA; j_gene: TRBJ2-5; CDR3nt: TGTGCTAGCAGCTCGAGGGCAGGCCAAGAGACCCAGTACTTC; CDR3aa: CASSSRAGQETQYF
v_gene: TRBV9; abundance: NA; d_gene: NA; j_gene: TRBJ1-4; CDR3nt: TGTGCCAGCAGCTTATCGGGGGGAACTAATGAAAAACTGTTTTTT; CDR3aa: CASSLSGGTNEKLFF
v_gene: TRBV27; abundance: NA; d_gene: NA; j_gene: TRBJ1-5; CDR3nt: TGTGCCAGCAGTTTATTTGCGGGGGTGAGCAATCAGCCCCAGCATTTT; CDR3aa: CASSLFAGVSNQPQHF
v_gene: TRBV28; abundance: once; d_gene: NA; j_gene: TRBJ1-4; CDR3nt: TGTGCCAGCAGTCAGGGAGGGGCCCTAGAAAAACTGTTTTTT; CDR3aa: CASSQGGALEKLFF
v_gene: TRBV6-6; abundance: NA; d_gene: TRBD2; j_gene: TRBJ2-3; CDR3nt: TGTGCCAGCGGTAGGGCGGGGGGGCCCAATACGCAGTATTTT; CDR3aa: CASGRAGGPNTQYF
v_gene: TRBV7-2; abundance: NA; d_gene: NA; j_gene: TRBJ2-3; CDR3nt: TGTGCCAGCAGCTCAATAGTGGGGGCGAGCACAGATACGCAGTATTTT; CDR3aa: CASSSIVGASTDTQYF
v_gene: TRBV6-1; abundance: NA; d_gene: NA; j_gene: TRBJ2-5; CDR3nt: TGTGCCAGCAGTGATTGGAGCAGGGGAGGAGAGACCCAGTACTTC; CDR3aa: CASSDWSRGGETQYF
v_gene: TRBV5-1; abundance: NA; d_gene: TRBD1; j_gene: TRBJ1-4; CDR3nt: TGCGCCAGCAGCTTAGGGGACAGCCTTAATGAAAAACTGTTTTTT; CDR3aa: CASSLGDSLNEKLFF
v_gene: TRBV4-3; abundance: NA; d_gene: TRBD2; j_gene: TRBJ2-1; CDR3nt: TGCGCCAGCAGCCTCATGGGACTAGGTATGAGAAGTGAGCAGTTCTTC; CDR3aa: CASSLMGLGMRSEQFF
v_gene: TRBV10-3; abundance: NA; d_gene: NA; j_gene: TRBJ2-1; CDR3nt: TGTGCCATTTCGGGAGTCCAAGGCAATGAGCAGTTCTTC; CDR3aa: CAISGVQGNEQFF
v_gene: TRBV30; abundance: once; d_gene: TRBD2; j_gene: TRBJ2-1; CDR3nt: TGTGCCTGCACCGGGACTAGCGGCTACAATGAGCAGTTCTTC; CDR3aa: CACTGTSGYNEQFF
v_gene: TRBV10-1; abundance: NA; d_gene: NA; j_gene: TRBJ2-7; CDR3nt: TGCGCCAGCAGCAGAGGGGGGTCAGACGAGCAGTACTTC; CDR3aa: CASSRGGSDEQYF